Sequencing of this T cell receptor (beta chain) was carried out in a study of cytomegalovirus exposure and HLA in healthy donors. This clone occurred a few times. Its target is not known. Trimming left V 1 base short and J 5 bases short, with 11 bases between. Germline V CDR1 and CDR2: MGHRA, YSYEKL. The CDR3 sequence is 14 residues long. Findings of the study overall: CMV serostatus was the only immune exposure information that was available.

With 60 Vbeta and 13 Jbeta primers, the PCR was carried out. The assay was immunoSEQ multiplex PCR, and TCRdb's table has in-frame clones only and misses some. This sample has about 210,000 clones, with over 80% found just once. This sequence originates from a woman in her fifties or sixties in good health and CMV-seropositive. The gene calls are TRBV4-1 and TRBJ1-1; D gene unclear. The sequencing input was PBMCs. The CDR3 DNA is TGCGCCAGCAGCCAAGGGAGCAGTTGGACTGAAGCTTTCTTT. Protein product: CASSQGSSWTEAFF.